A selection of T cell receptor beta chains follows, all from one sample in a study of T cell repertoires in cytomegalovirus infection. TCRdb passed the reads through MiXCR, listing each CDR3 protein once. The sample has about 770,000 distinct CDR3 sequences, almost 30% seen once. The antigens of these receptors remain unknown. The sequences come from cultured CD8+ T cells from PBMCs, collected from culture after CMV antigen stimulation. These receptors originate from a human donor in good health (CMV status not recorded). Some clones in this sample may be carry-over from other donors' samples. The CDR3 runs from the conserved cysteine through the conserved F or W. D genes are given only for firm matches. For some rows the clone size is stated as once, few or many, or as a class when expanded; others skip it.

CDR3aa: CASSPPAGRYNEQFF
CDR3nt: TGTGCCAGCTCACCACCGGCGGGTCGCTACAATGAGCAGTTCTTC
j_gene: TRBJ2-1
abundance: -
v_gene: TRBV18
len: 15
d_gene: -

CDR3aa: CASSAHERPNTEAFF
CDR3nt: TGTGCCAGTAGTGCCCACGAGCGACCGAACACTGAAGCTTTCTTT
j_gene: TRBJ1-1
abundance: -
v_gene: TRBV19
len: 15
d_gene: -

CDR3aa: CASSGTSRPFYNEQFF
CDR3nt: TGTGCCAGCAGTGGGACTAGCCGACCATTCTACAATGAGCAGTTCTTC
j_gene: TRBJ2-1
abundance: few
v_gene: TRBV25-1
len: 16
d_gene: TRBD2

CDR3aa: CASSLYRETGELFF
CDR3nt: TGTGCCAGCAGTTTATACAGGGAAACCGGGGAGCTGTTTTTT
j_gene: TRBJ2-2
abundance: -
v_gene: TRBV27
len: 14
d_gene: -

CDR3aa: CASSHSGNTIYF
CDR3nt: TGTGCCAGCAGCCACTCTGGAAACACCATATATTTT
j_gene: TRBJ1-3
abundance: many
v_gene: TRBV7-6
len: 12
d_gene: -

CDR3aa: CASSPLRDRGNYGYTF
CDR3nt: TGTGCCAGCAGCCCACTCAGGGACAGGGGGAACTATGGCTACACCTTC
j_gene: TRBJ1-2
abundance: many
v_gene: TRBV7-9
len: 16
d_gene: TRBD1

CDR3aa: CASILDRDDGYTF
CDR3nt: TGTGCCAGTATCTTGGACAGGGATGATGGCTACACCTTC
j_gene: TRBJ1-2
abundance: many
v_gene: TRBV12-3/TRBV12-4
len: 13
d_gene: TRBD1

CDR3aa: CASSLGWLNTGELFF
CDR3nt: TGTGCCAGCAGCTTAGGATGGCTGAACACCGGGGAGCTGTTTTTT
j_gene: TRBJ2-2
abundance: few
v_gene: TRBV7-2
len: 15
d_gene: -

CDR3aa: CASSRSGQIQETQYF
CDR3nt: TGTGCCAGCAGCCGATCGGGACAGATCCAAGAGACCCAGTACTTC
j_gene: TRBJ2-5
abundance: few
v_gene: TRBV12-3/TRBV12-4
len: 15
d_gene: TRBD1

CDR3aa: CASSLVMGEETQYF
CDR3nt: TGTGCCAGCAGCTTAGTTATGGGAGAAGAGACCCAGTACTTC
j_gene: TRBJ2-5
abundance: many
v_gene: TRBV7-2
len: 14
d_gene: -

CDR3aa: CASSRMLETQYF
CDR3nt: TGTGCCAGCAGTCGGATGTTGGAGACCCAGTACTTC
j_gene: TRBJ2-5
abundance: -
v_gene: TRBV14
len: 12
d_gene: -

CDR3aa: CASSYQLTTGSVNSPLHF
CDR3nt: TGTGCCAGCAGTTACCAACTTACGACAGGGTCTGTTAATTCACCCCTCCACTTT
j_gene: TRBJ1-6
abundance: many
v_gene: TRBV6-1
len: 18
d_gene: TRBD1

CDR3aa: CASQDRNVDGYTF
CDR3nt: TGTGCCAGCCAGGACCGAAACGTAGATGGCTACACCTTC
j_gene: TRBJ1-2
abundance: many
v_gene: TRBV7-8
len: 13
d_gene: -

CDR3aa: CASSYSGNNQPQHF
CDR3nt: TGTGCCAGCAGTTACTCAGGGAACAATCAGCCCCAGCATTTT
j_gene: TRBJ1-5
abundance: many
v_gene: TRBV6-6
len: 14
d_gene: -

CDR3aa: CASSDRLARDTQYF
CDR3nt: TGTGCCAGCAGTGACCGACTAGCGCGAGATACGCAGTATTTT
j_gene: TRBJ2-3
abundance: few
v_gene: TRBV6-1
len: 14
d_gene: TRBD2

CDR3aa: CASSDYGRVDEQFF
CDR3nt: TGTGCCAGCAGCGATTACGGCAGGGTCGATGAGCAGTTCTTC
j_gene: TRBJ2-1
abundance: few
v_gene: TRBV11-3
len: 14
d_gene: -

CDR3aa: CSARALGDFTDTQYF
CDR3nt: TGCAGTGCTAGAGCCCTTGGCGACTTCACAGATACGCAGTATTTT
j_gene: TRBJ2-3
abundance: -
v_gene: TRBV20-1
len: 15
d_gene: -

CDR3aa: CASSLGAGGFEKLFF
CDR3nt: TGTGCCAGCAGCTTAGGGGCAGGGGGTTTCGAAAAACTGTTTTTT
j_gene: TRBJ1-4
abundance: few
v_gene: TRBV7-8
len: 15
d_gene: TRBD1

CDR3aa: CASSYGGNTGELFF
CDR3nt: TGTGCCAGCAGCTATGGCGGGAACACCGGGGAGCTGTTTTTT
j_gene: TRBJ2-2
abundance: many
v_gene: TRBV6-5
len: 14
d_gene: -

CDR3aa: CASSFGGLDRDTQYF
CDR3nt: TGTGCCAGCAGTTTTGGTGGACTAGACAGGGATACGCAGTATTTT
j_gene: TRBJ2-3
abundance: once
v_gene: TRBV27
len: 15
d_gene: -

CDR3aa: CASSLAFSGVADTQYF
CDR3nt: TGTGCCAGCAGCTTGGCTTTCAGCGGGGTGGCGGATACGCAGTATTTT
j_gene: TRBJ2-3
abundance: -
v_gene: TRBV5-4
len: 16
d_gene: TRBD2

CDR3aa: CASSEEGWDGYTF
CDR3nt: TGTGCCAGCAGTGAGGAGGGATGGGATGGCTACACCTTC
j_gene: TRBJ1-2
abundance: few
v_gene: TRBV25-1
len: 13
d_gene: -

CDR3aa: CASSSSGPNSPLHF
CDR3nt: TGTGCCAGCAGCTCCTCCGGCCCAAATTCACCCCTCCACTTT
j_gene: TRBJ1-6
abundance: -
v_gene: TRBV7-6
len: 14
d_gene: -